Below, 25 T cell receptor beta chains from the same sample are listed, as sequenced in a study of blood T cells in healthy people across ages. Combining a sample-barcoded 5' primer with a J-beta primer mix, a second PCR ran for about 7 to 11 cycles. TCRdb re-called the 5' RACE reads with MiXCR, one entry per CDR3 protein. The repertoire has approximately 600,000 distinct CDR3 sequences, about 53% of them found once; the top ten carry approximately 37%. The sample was blood. The source of these receptors is a man in his 60s in good health.

The V gene is TRBV3-1, the J gene TRBJ2-1; D remains unclear. Trimming took 1 base from V and 6 from J, leaving 10 bases between them. This CDR3 spans 14 amino acids. Germline V lookup: CDR1 LGHDT, CDR2 YNNKEL (reference sequence). CDR3 nucleotides: TGTGCCAGCAGCCAAGGGCCCACGAGCAATGAGCAGTTCTTC. Amino acid sequence: CASSQGPTSNEQFF.

This clonotype showed up just a few times. This rearrangement joins TRBV4-2 to TRBJ1-2; 10 bases line up with TRBD1. This CDR3 region has 16 residues. CDR1 and CDR2 (germline): LGHNA, YNFKEQ. After removal of 3 bases from V and 8 bases from J, the junction contained 12 bases not matched to a gene. The CDR3 here is CASSQFSGTGVKGYTF. Written as DNA, the CDR3 is TGTGCCAGCAGCCAGTTTTCCGGGACAGGGGTTAAGGGCTACACCTTC.

This clonotype occurred many times. The J gene is TRBJ2-6, the V gene TRBV3-1; D gene ambiguous. V gave up 1 base and J gave up 0 bases, with 1 base separating them. Germline loops: CDR1 LGHDT, CDR2 YNNKEL (reference sequence). The CDR3 has 14 residues. CDR3 sequence reads: CASSQASGANVLTF. As DNA, the CDR3 is TGTGCCAGCAGCCAAGCCTCTGGGGCCAACGTCCTGACTTTC. The full variable domain, its missing parts supplied by reference TRBV3-1 and TRBJ2-6, is DTAVSQTPKYLVTQMGNDKSIKCEQNLGHDTMYWYKQDSKKFLKIMFSYNNKELIINETVPNRFSPKSPDKAHLNLHINSLELGDSAVYFCASSQASGANVLTFGAGSRLTVL.

This chain uses TRBV20-1 with TRBJ1-5; 10 bases fit TRBD1. CDR1 and CDR2 from the germline V gene are DFQATT and SNEGSKA (reference sequence). The V gene end was trimmed by 2 bases and the J gene end by 3 bases; junction bases not matched to a gene: 7. This CDR3 has 16 residues. The CDR3 DNA sequence: TGCAGTGCTAGACCAACCGGGACAGGGGTCAATCAGCCCCAGCATTTT. This translates into CSARPTGTGVNQPQHF.

The chain recombines TRBV7-9 with TRBJ1-1; 9 positions agree with TRBD1. This CDR3 contains 14 residues. Per the germline V gene, CDR1 is SEHNR and CDR2 is FQNEAQ (reference sequence). V lost 5 bases and J lost 6; bases outside the gene matches: 7. CDR3 in amino acids: CASSPGQGYPEAFF. The CDR3 coding sequence is TGTGCCAGCAGCCCCGGACAGGGGTACCCTGAAGCTTTCTTT. Combining the CDR3 with reference TRBV7-9 and TRBJ1-1 gives the whole variable domain DTGVSQNPRHKITKRGQNVTFRCDPISEHNRLYWYRQTLGQGPEFLTYFQNEAQLEKSRLLSDRFSAERPKGSFSTLEIQRTEQGDSAMYLCASSPGQGYPEAFFGQGTRLTVV.

The rearrangement joins TRBV9 to TRBJ2-7; D is unclear. The ends were cut back, 2 bases at V and 3 bases at J, with 12 bases in the middle. Germline lookup yields CDR1 SGDLS and CDR2 YYNGEE. The CDR3 is made up of 14 amino acids. The CDR3 DNA reads as TGTGCCAGCAGCGTCTCTGAAAGGTACTACGAGCAGTACTTC. Translation gives CASSVSERYYEQYF.

This clonotype was counted between two and nine times. One junction end disagrees with the germline gene, perhaps due to a read error. The rearrangement links TRBV4-2 to TRBJ2-1; TRBD2 agrees at 14 bases. This CDR3 has 16 amino acids. CDR1 and CDR2 (germline): LGHNA, YNFKEQ. CDR3 in DNA: TGTGCCAGCAGCCAAGAGGGGACTAGCGGGGGATACGAGCAGTACTTT. Protein: CASSQEGTSGGYEQYF.

This chain joins TRBV6-6 and TRBJ2-7; D tentatively reads TRBD1 or TRBD2 (6 bases each). Germline V CDR1 and CDR2: MNHNY, SVGAGI (reference sequence). V lost 5 bases, J lost 3 bases, and 17 bases lay in between. This CDR3 region has 15 residues. The DNA of the CDR3 is TGTGCCAGCAGTCCAAGCAAGGGGGGCTTCTACGAGCAGTACTTC. This encodes CASSPSKGGFYEQYF.

The J gene is TRBJ2-4, the V gene TRBV7-2; D gene unclear. V lost 1 base, J lost 0 bases, and 7 bases lay in between. The CDR3 loop spans 15 amino acids. The germline V gene encodes CDR1 SGHTA and CDR2 FQGNSA. CDR3: CASSLVLLAKNIQYF. The CDR3 region has the DNA TGTGCCAGCAGCTTAGTGTTACTAGCCAAAAACATTCAGTACTTC.

The chain combines TRBV6-2 or TRBV6-3 with TRBJ2-3; D might be TRBD1 or TRBD2, each matching 5 bases. Germline V gives CDR1 MNHEY, CDR2 SVGEGT. The CDR3 length is 14 residues. The V and J ends lost 6 bases and 5 bases respectively, with 15 bases between them. The CDR3 is CASSRDRRLDTQYF. The CDR3 coding sequence is TGTGCCAGCAGCCGGGACCGGCGGCTAGATACGCAGTATTTT.

The V gene is TRBV20-1, the J gene TRBJ2-5; TRBD2 agrees at 8 bases. The CDR3 is made up of 17 amino acids. From germline, CDR1 is DFQATT and CDR2 SNEGSKA (reference sequence). J lost 7 bases, V lost 4 bases, and 20 bases had no gene match. The CDR3 region has the DNA TGCAGTGCTACCGCCCGCGGGGGGCTCTACACCCTGGGGACCCAGTACTTC. This codes for CSATARGGLYTLGTQYF.

This clonotype was counted a single time. The genes are TRBV11-2 and TRBJ2-5; 7 bases match TRBD2. The CDR3 contains 17 residues. Germline V CDR1 and CDR2: SGHAT, FQNNGV. V shed 5 bases, J shed 2 bases, and the junction held 14 bases outside the gene matches. The CDR3 DNA reads as TGTGCCAGCAGCCAAACCCGGAGGGCTAGCGGACAAGAGACCCAGTACTTC. Its translation is CASSQTRRASGQETQYF. The whole variable domain, remainder taken from reference TRBV11-2 and TRBJ2-5, is EAGVAQSPRYKIIEKRQSVAFWCNPISGHATLYWYQQILGQGPKLLIQFQNNGVVDDSQLPKDRFSAERLKGVDSTLKIQPAKLEDSAVYLCASSQTRRASGQETQYFGPGTRLLVL.

This chain links TRBV10-3 with TRBJ1-1; no reliable D call. Germline CDR1 reads ENHRY; CDR2 reads SYGVKD. The ends were cut back, 4 bases at V and 1 base at J, with 10 bases in the middle. The CDR3 is made up of 14 amino acids. The CDR3 bases are TGTGCCATCAGTGTCTACGCAGGGAACACTGAAGCTTTCTTT. This codes for CAISVYAGNTEAFF.

The rearrangement uses TRBV29-1 and TRBJ2-1, with TRBD1 as a possible D gene (7 bases). Looked up from germline, CDR1 is SQVTM and CDR2 is ANQGSEA. The CDR3 sequence is 13 residues long. The V gene lost 1 base and the J gene lost 7 bases, with 11 bases spanning the gap. The CDR3 nucleotides are TGCAGCGTTGAAGCAGGGGGGAGGAATGAGCAGTTCTTC. It encodes CSVEAGGRNEQFF.

On this clonotype: Germline is not matched at one junction end, which may reflect a read error. V gene TRBV20-1 combines with J gene TRBJ2-1; the D gene is possibly TRBD2 (5 bases). Germline lookup yields CDR1 DFQATT and CDR2 SNEGSKA (reference sequence). This CDR3 contains 15 residues. This CDR3 is CSARDHQRTYDEQFF. As DNA, the CDR3 is TGCAGTGCTAGAGATCACCAGCGGACCTACGATGAGCAGTTCTTC.

The chain has TRBV28 and TRBJ1-4; maybe TRBD1 (6 bases). Germline CDR1 and CDR2: MDHEN and SYDVKM. With 3 bases removed from V and 4 bases from J, the gap between germline ends came to 9 bases. CDR3 size: 14 residues. The CDR3 coding sequence is TGTGCCAGCAGTTTCGGGGGGCTTAATGAAAAACTGTTTTTT. This encodes CASSFGGLNEKLFF.

The V call is TRBV9, the J call TRBJ2-1, with D unresolved. This CDR3 region has 16 residues. V was shortened by 3 bases and J by 7 bases, with 20 bases between the two germline ends. Germline V gene lookup returns CDR1 SGDLS and CDR2 YYNGEE. This CDR3 is CASSDDRVLTLNEQFF. Written as DNA, the CDR3 is TGTGCCAGCAGCGACGACCGGGTGCTAACTCTTAATGAGCAGTTCTTC.

The J gene is TRBJ2-7, the V gene TRBV7-2; the D is unclear. The DNA end lines up better with TRBJ2-5; the J call may be wrong. CDR3 length equals 14 residues. Germline CDR1 and CDR2: SGHTA and FQGNSA. This CDR3 reads CASSLGLGLQTQYF. The CDR3 nucleotides read TGTGCCAGCAGCTTAGGTTTAGGTCTCCAGACCCAGTACTTC.

This chain uses TRBV10-3 with TRBJ2-5, with 11 bases fitting TRBD2. Germline-derived CDR1 and CDR2 are ENHRY and SYGVKD. Trimming cost V 5 bases and J 5 bases; bases outside gene matches: 7. This CDR3 spans 15 amino acids. Here the CDR3 reads CAISSTSGVGETQYF. The CDR3 nucleotides are TGTGCCATCAGTTCGACTAGCGGGGTAGGGGAGACCCAGTACTTC.

The chain joins TRBV27 to TRBJ1-1; TRBD1 matches at 12 bases. The CDR3 totals 15 residues. The V gene end was trimmed by 2 bases and the J gene end by 6 bases; junction bases not matched to a gene: 4. Looked up from germline, CDR1 is MNHEY and CDR2 is SMNVEV (reference sequence). CDR3 amino acids: CASSLGTGGQSEAFF. Here the CDR3 DNA reads TGTGCCAGCAGTTTAGGGACAGGGGGCCAGTCTGAAGCTTTCTTT.

This chain connects TRBV5-1 to TRBJ2-5; 14 nucleotides agree with TRBD2. This CDR3 comprises 16 residues. From germline, CDR1 is SGHRS and CDR2 YFSETQ. The V segment lost 2 bases and the J segment 6 bases; nucleotides outside the gene matches: 6. CDR3 sequence: CASSFGLAGGTKTQYF. CDR3 sequence (DNA): TGCGCCAGCAGCTTCGGACTAGCGGGGGGTACGAAGACCCAGTACTTC. Full variable domain (outside the CDR3, taken from reference TRBV5-1 and TRBJ2-5): KAGVTQTPRYLIKTRGQQVTLSCSPISGHRSVSWYQQTPGQGLQFLFEYFSETQRNKGNFPGRFSGRQFSNSRSEMNVSTLELGDSALYLCASSFGLAGGTKTQYFGPGTRLLVL.

The rearrangement links TRBV5-6 to TRBJ2-5; TRBD1 aligns across 7 bases. CDR3 size: 15 residues. The germline V gene encodes CDR1 SGHDT and CDR2 YYEEEE. V trimming: 7 bases; J trimming: 3 bases; junction bases outside the gene matches: 12. The CDR3 sequence: CASHGRGFSKETQYF. The CDR3, as DNA: TGTGCCAGCCACGGCAGGGGGTTTTCCAAAGAGACCCAGTACTTC.

The rearrangement links TRBV21-1 to TRBJ1-2; the D segment call TRBD1 is taken from the table without a DNA check. TRBV21-1 is a known pseudogene. The CDR3 runs to 14 residues. This CDR3 is CASGQGASNYGYTF. CDR3 bases: TGTGCCAGTGGACAGGGGGCTTCTAACTATGGCTACACCTTC.

This sequence joins TRBV20-1 and TRBJ2-1; possibly TRBD2 for D (7 bases). V was clipped by 5 bases and J by 8 bases, with 19 bases between them. The length of the CDR3 is 14 residues. CDR1 is DFQATT, CDR2 SNEGSKA, per germline (reference sequence). The CDR3 protein is CSASGRGGNYEQFF. The CDR3 DNA sequence: TGCAGTGCTTCGGGTAGGGGGGGGAACTATGAGCAGTTCTTC.

The gene calls are TRBV12-3 or TRBV12-4 and TRBJ2-5, with 7 bases matching TRBD2. Germline trimming cut 5 bases from V and 5 bases from J; bases unmatched to any gene: 20. The length of the CDR3 is 18 residues. The CDR3 here is CASSPSSVAGVWGETQYF. The CDR3 nucleotides are TGTGCCAGCAGTCCCTCCTCAGTAGCGGGTGTCTGGGGGGAGACCCAGTACTTC.